Below are 15 T cell receptor beta chains sequenced from a single sample in a study of OX40 agonist ivuxolimab in advanced cancers. Libraries were made using the immunoSEQ multiplex PCR assay. TCRdb retrieved this table from immuneACCESS and kept in-frame rearrangements only. Not all clones are present; in checked studies, unresolved V genes account for under half, and no reason is known for the remainder. The sample includes tens of thousands of clones, with nearly 95% observed a single time. Around 3.9% of the sample lies in the top ten. The sequencing used CD4+ or CD8+ T cells sorted from blood, collected in a trial of the OX40 agonist ivuxolimab. The receptors originated from an adult with an advanced solid tumor such as melanoma, head and neck, liver or kidney cancer.

V usage is TRBV28 and J usage is TRBJ1-2; 12 nucleotides line up with TRBD1. Germline CDR1 is MDHEN and CDR2 is SYDVKM. The CDR3 sequence is 15 residues long. V dropped 6 bases and J dropped 4; count of bases not matched to a gene: 6. The CDR3 DNA is TGTGCCAGCAGAGGGACAGGGGGCGAGTTCTATGGCTACACCTTC. Its translation: CASRGTGGEFYGYTF.

CDR3 DNA: TGCGCCAGCAGCTTGGAAGGGTTAGCCTACGAGCAGTACTTC. Its translation is CASSLEGLAYEQYF. This chain links TRBV5-1 with TRBJ2-7; no clear D. This CDR3 has 14 residues. V was cut by 0 bases and J by 2 bases, with 9 bases left in between. From germline, CDR1 is SGHRS and CDR2 YFSETQ.

The V call is TRBV7-2, the J call TRBJ1-1; 10 nucleotides line up with TRBD1. The CDR3 consists of 14 residues. V trimming: 3 bases; J trimming: 4 bases; junction bases outside the gene matches: 2. Germline values: CDR1 SGHTA, CDR2 FQGNSA. The CDR3 DNA follows: TGTGCCAGCAGCTTCGGGACAGGGGTCACTGAAGCTTTCTTT. Translated: CASSFGTGVTEAFF.

The chain is built from TRBV28 and TRBJ1-6; TRBD1 matches at 10 bases. This CDR3 has 15 amino acids. Germline CDR1 MDHEN, CDR2 SYDVKM. The ends lost 5 bases at V and 8 bases at J; junction bases unmatched: 6. The CDR3 is CASSPPTGGYSPLHF. CDR3 bases: TGTGCCAGCAGTCCCCCGACAGGGGGCTATTCACCCCTCCACTTT. Full variable domain (rest looked up from reference TRBV28 and TRBJ1-6): DVKVTQSSRYLVKRTGEKVFLECVQDMDHENMFWYRQDPGLGLRLIYFSYDVKMKEKGDIPEGYSVSREKKERFSLILESASTNQTSMYLCASSPPTGGYSPLHFGNGTRLTVT.

The gene calls are TRBV19 and TRBJ1-1; 9 positions agree with TRBD1. Germline CDR1 and CDR2: LNHDA and SQIVND (reference sequence). The V and J ends lost 6 bases and 1 base, in that order; junction bases with no gene match: 3. The CDR3 consists of 14 residues. The CDR3 sequence is CASSHRGPNTEAFF. The CDR3 nucleotides read TGTGCCAGTAGCCACAGGGGGCCGAACACTGAAGCTTTCTTT.

V gene TRBV7-2 combines with J gene TRBJ2-5; TRBD2 aligns across 11 bases. With 1 base clipped from V and 5 bases from J, the junction kept 6 bases outside the gene matches. This CDR3 has 16 amino acids. Germline V gives CDR1 SGHTA, CDR2 FQGNSA. CDR3 DNA: TGTGCCAGCAGCTTAGAACCACTAGCGGGAGCGGAGACCCAGTACTTC. This codes for CASSLEPLAGAETQYF.

The gene calls are TRBV7-3 and TRBJ1-2; the D gene is possibly TRBD1 (6 bases). From germline, CDR1 is SGHTA and CDR2 FQGTGA. V shed 5 bases and J shed 8 bases, with 15 bases lying between them. The CDR3 covers 13 residues. The CDR3, as DNA: TGTGCCAGCAGCCGAGGGGGAGATGGCGGCTACACCTTC. Translated, it gives CASSRGGDGGYTF.

The chain uses TRBV28 and TRBJ1-5; TRBD1 is a possible D gene (5 bases). The J call may be mistaken, given a closer DNA end match to TRBJ2-3. Germline-derived CDR1 and CDR2 are MDHEN and SYDVKM. The CDR3 is made up of 16 amino acids. Here the CDR3 reads CATSRVWGRLSQPQYF. CDR3 DNA: TGTGCCACCAGCAGGGTCTGGGGCCGGTTGAGTCAGCCCCAGTATTTT.

The V and J genes are TRBV30 and TRBJ2-7, with D possibly being TRBD1 (5 bases). This CDR3 spans 14 amino acids. Between the trimmed V and J ends, which lost 1 base and 2 bases, there was a span of 12 bases. Germline V gene sequence: CDR1 GTSNPN, CDR2 SVGIG (reference sequence). The CDR3 nucleotides read TGTGCCTGGAGTGGGACATCGCTTACCTACGAGCAGTACTTC. This gives the protein CAWSGTSLTYEQYF.

The chain employs TRBV28 and TRBJ1-5; D unresolved. The CDR3 totals 15 residues. The germline V gene has CDR1 MDHEN and CDR2 SYDVKM. Trimming shortened V by 7 bases and J by 3 bases, and 16 bases separated the two germline ends. The CDR3 nucleotides are TGTGCCAGCATCCTGGGTGGGGAACCCAATCAGCCCCAGCATTTT. Residues: CASILGGEPNQPQHF.

This sequence joins TRBV19 and TRBJ1-3, with 7 positions matching TRBD1. The V gene's germline CDR1 is LNHDA and CDR2 SQIVND (reference sequence). The CDR3 runs 15 residues. The trim removed 5 bases at V and 4 bases at J, leaving 8 bases unmatched. CDR3 nucleotide sequence: TGTGCCAGTAGTCACCTGACAGGGACGGGAAACACCATATATTTT. Protein: CASSHLTGTGNTIYF.

The chain recombines TRBV19 with TRBJ2-3; D is unclear. Germline V gives CDR1 LNHDA, CDR2 SQIVND (reference sequence). Trimming cost V 7 bases and J 1 base, with 9 bases left between them. CDR3 length: 13 amino acids. In nucleotides, the CDR3 is TGTGCCAGTATCCGCAGTGGCACAGATACGCAGTATTTT. It specifies CASIRSGTDTQYF.

This chain joins TRBV10-3 and TRBJ2-5; the match to TRBD2 covers 16 bases. The trim removed 8 bases at V and 4 bases at J, leaving 1 base unmatched. CDR1 is ENHRY, CDR2 SYGVKD, per germline. This CDR3 is built from 14 residues. CDR3 bases: TGTGCCATCGGGACTAGCGGGGGGGGAGAGACCCAGTACTTC. It is translated as CAIGTSGGGETQYF.

The chain carries TRBV4-2 and TRBJ2-7, with 7 bases matching TRBD1. This CDR3 spans 16 amino acids. Germline CDR1 is LGHNA and CDR2 is YNFKEQ. V lost 0 bases and J lost 3; bases outside the gene matches: 8. CDR3: CASSQDLRAGGYEQYF. As DNA, the CDR3 is TGTGCCAGCAGCCAAGATCTAAGGGCAGGGGGCTACGAGCAGTACTTC.

CDR3 sequence reads: CASSLVTSTETQYF. In DNA, the CDR3 is TGCGCCAGCAGCTTGGTTACTAGCACGGAGACCCAGTACTTC. The chain combines TRBV5-1 with TRBJ2-5; TRBD2 might be the D (6 bases). The CDR3 runs to 14 residues. From germline, CDR1 is SGHRS and CDR2 YFSETQ. The V end lost 0 bases, the J end lost 5 bases, and 11 bases lay between the germline ends.